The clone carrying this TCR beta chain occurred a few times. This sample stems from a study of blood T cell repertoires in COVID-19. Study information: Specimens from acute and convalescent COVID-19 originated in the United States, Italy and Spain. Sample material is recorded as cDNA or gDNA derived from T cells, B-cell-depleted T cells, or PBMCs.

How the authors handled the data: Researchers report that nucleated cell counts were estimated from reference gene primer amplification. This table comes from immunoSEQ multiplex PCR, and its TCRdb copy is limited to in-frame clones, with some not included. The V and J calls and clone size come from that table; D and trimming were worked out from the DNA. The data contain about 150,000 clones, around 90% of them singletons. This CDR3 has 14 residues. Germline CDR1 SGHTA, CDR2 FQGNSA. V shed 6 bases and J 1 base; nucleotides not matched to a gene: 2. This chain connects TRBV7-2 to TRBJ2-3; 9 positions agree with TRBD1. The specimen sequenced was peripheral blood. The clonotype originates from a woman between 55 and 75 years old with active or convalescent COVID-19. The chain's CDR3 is CASRYRGRTDTQYF. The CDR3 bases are TGTGCCAGCAGGTACAGGGGGCGCACAGATACGCAGTATTTT.